One sample yielded the 8 T cell receptor beta chains listed below, sequenced in a study of T cell changes during pregnancy in multiple sclerosis (dated by TCRdb to about 2019). The library was produced with the immunoSEQ multiplex PCR assay. TCRdb took over this immuneACCESS table, retaining in-frame rearrangements with V and J assigned. Such tables are incomplete; in checked studies, under half of the missing clones stem from an unresolved V gene, and the remainder is unexplained. This sample comprises around 42,000 clones, around 90% of them detected only once. The ten largest clones represent around 0.8% of the sample. Sample: CD4+ T cells from peripheral blood mononuclear cells, taken before pregnancy. The receptor source for this set is a female donor with multiple sclerosis, enrolled in a pregnancy study.

This clone appeared once. V and J are TRBV6-4 and TRBJ2-7; TRBD1 is a possible D gene (6 bases). CDR3 length: 17 amino acids. V was pared by 0 bases and J by 1 base, with 16 bases between. CDR1 is MRHNA, CDR2 SNTAGT, per germline. CDR3 in amino acids: CASSDSEGGPSSYEQYF. CDR3 nucleotides: TGTGCCAGCAGTGACTCGGAAGGGGGACCTTCTTCCTACGAGCAGTACTTC.

The chain combines TRBV2 with TRBJ1-2; D is perhaps TRBD1 (6 bases). This CDR3 region has 15 residues. V lost 2 bases to trimming and J lost 8 bases, with 18 bases between them. Germline CDR1 and CDR2: SNHLY and FYNNEI. The CDR3 sequence: CASSESEYRVVGYTF. In DNA, the CDR3 is TGTGCCAGCAGTGAAAGTGAATACAGGGTCGTCGGCTACACCTTC.

This sequence joins TRBV7-9 and TRBJ1-2; no reliable D call. The V and J ends lost 3 bases and 1 base respectively, with 6 bases between them. The germline V gene encodes CDR1 SEHNR and CDR2 FQNEAQ (reference sequence). The CDR3 extends over 13 amino acids. The chain's CDR3 is CASSLDFNYGYTF. The CDR3 bases are TGTGCCAGCAGCTTGGACTTTAACTATGGCTACACCTTC. Drawing the rest from reference TRBV7-9 and TRBJ1-2, the complete variable domain is DTGVSQNPRHKITKRGQNVTFRCDPISEHNRLYWYRQTLGQGPEFLTYFQNEAQLEKSRLLSDRFSAERPKGSFSTLEIQRTEQGDSAMYLCASSLDFNYGYTFGSGTRLTVV.

V usage is TRBV7-2 and J usage is TRBJ2-7, with TRBD1 matching over 11 bases. The CDR3 is 17 residues long. Germline assignment: CDR1 SGHTA and CDR2 FQGNSA. Trimming removed 5 bases from V and 4 bases from J; junction bases left unmatched: 13. CDR3 DNA sequence: TGTGCCAGCAGCACCCGGACAGGGGGCTTCTCGTATTACGAGCAGTACTTC. Its translation: CASSTRTGGFSYYEQYF.

The genes are TRBV7-9 and TRBJ2-5; D possibly corresponds to TRBD2 (6 bases). The CDR3 consists of 15 residues. Germline V gene sequence: CDR1 SEHNR, CDR2 FQNEAQ (reference sequence). Deletions cut 2 bases from V and 0 bases from J, with 10 bases between. The CDR3 DNA reads as TGTGCCAGCAGCTTACCTAGCGCAAACCAAGAGACCCAGTACTTC. It specifies CASSLPSANQETQYF.

The gene calls are TRBV5-1 and TRBJ2-2; 7 nucleotides agree with TRBD1. Losses at the gene ends were 0 bases for V and 5 bases for J; bases not matched to a gene: 4. Germline CDR1 reads SGHRS; CDR2 reads YFSETQ. The CDR3 loop spans 15 amino acids. CDR3 region: CASSLEGARTGELFF. The CDR3 bases are TGCGCCAGCAGCTTGGAGGGGGCGAGGACCGGGGAGCTGTTTTTT. The variable domain in full, completed from reference TRBV5-1 and TRBJ2-2, reads KAGVTQTPRYLIKTRGQQVTLSCSPISGHRSVSWYQQTPGQGLQFLFEYFSETQRNKGNFPGRFSGRQFSNSRSEMNVSTLELGDSALYLCASSLEGARTGELFFGEGSRLTVL.

V usage is TRBV7-2 and J usage is TRBJ2-3; tentatively, D is TRBD2 (7 bases). Trimming removed 2 bases at V and 4 bases at J, with 13 bases between. The CDR3 has 15 residues. CDR1 is SGHTA and CDR2 is FQGNSA in the germline V gene. The CDR3 loop is CASSLRGGLPDTQYF. CDR3 bases: TGTGCCAGCAGCTTAAGGGGGGGGTTACCAGATACGCAGTATTTT.

The chain carries TRBV5-1 and TRBJ2-1; TRBD2 is a possible D gene (5 bases). Germline CDR1 is SGHRS and CDR2 is YFSETQ. The CDR3 has 13 amino acids. V was pared by 0 bases and J by 5 bases, with 6 bases between. The CDR3 DNA follows: TGCGCCAGCAGCTTGGTCGGGGACAATGAGCAGTTCTTC. Translated, it gives CASSLVGDNEQFF.